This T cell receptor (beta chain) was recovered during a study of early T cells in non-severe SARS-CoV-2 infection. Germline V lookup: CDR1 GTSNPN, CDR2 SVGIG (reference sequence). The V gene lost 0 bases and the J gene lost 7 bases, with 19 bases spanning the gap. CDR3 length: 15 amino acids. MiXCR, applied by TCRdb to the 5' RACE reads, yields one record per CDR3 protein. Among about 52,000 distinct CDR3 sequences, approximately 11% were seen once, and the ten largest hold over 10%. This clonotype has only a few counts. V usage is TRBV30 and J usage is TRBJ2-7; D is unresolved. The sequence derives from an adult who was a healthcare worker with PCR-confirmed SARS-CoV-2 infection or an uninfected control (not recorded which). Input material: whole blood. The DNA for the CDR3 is TGTGCCTGGAGTGTTTGGGTGAGACCCCTAGGGGAGCAGTACTTC. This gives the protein CAWSVWVRPLGEQYF.